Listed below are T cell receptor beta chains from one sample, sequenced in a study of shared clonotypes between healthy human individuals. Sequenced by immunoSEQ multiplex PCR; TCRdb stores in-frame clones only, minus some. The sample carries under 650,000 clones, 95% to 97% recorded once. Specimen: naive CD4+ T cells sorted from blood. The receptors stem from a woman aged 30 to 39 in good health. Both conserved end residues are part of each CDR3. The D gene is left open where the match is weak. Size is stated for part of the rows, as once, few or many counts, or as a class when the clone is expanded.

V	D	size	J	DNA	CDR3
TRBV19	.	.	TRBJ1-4	TGTGCCAGTAGCACCCGCGGGACGGCAACTAATGAAAAACTGTTTTTT	CASSTRGTATNEKLFF
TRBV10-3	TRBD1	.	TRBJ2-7	TGTGCCATCAGTCCCGGGACAGGGCACGACGAGCAGTACTTC	CAISPGTGHDEQYF
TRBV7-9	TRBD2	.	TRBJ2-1	TGTGCCAGCAGCTTAGGAAGGCGTAGCGGGAGCGCCGTCAATGAGCAGTTCTTC	CASSLGRRSGSAVNEQFF
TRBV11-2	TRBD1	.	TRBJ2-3	TGTGCCAGCAGCCCTCTCAGGGGGAATACGCAGTATTTT	CASSPLRGNTQYF
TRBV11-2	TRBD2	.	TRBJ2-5	TGTGCCAGCAGTTCTGCGCTAGCGGGAGGCGGGGGGACCCAGTACTTC	CASSSALAGGGGTQYF
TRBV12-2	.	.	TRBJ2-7	TGTGCAAGTCGACACAGGACTAGCGGGAGGGAGGGTTACGAGCAGTACTTC	CASRHRTSGREGYEQYF
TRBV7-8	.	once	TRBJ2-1	TGTGCCAGCAGCCACTCGGGGGTCAATGAGCAGTTCTTC	CASSHSGVNEQFF
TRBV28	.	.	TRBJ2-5	TGTGCCAGTGGGACACCCCTGGGGGAGACCCAGTACTTC	CASGTPLGETQYF
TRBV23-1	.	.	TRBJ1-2	TGCGCCAGCAGTCAATCGTGCCGGGGCGAGGGTAACTATGGCTACACCTTC	CASSQSCRGEGNYGYTF
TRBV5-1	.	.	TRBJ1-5	TGCGCCAGCAGCTTAATCCCGTTGGTTCAAATAGGACGCCGCGACAATCAGCCCCAGCATTTT	CASSLIPLVQIGRRDNQPQHF
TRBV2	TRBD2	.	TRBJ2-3	TGTGCCAGCAGTGTTGGAGCGGGAGTGAGAGATACGCAGTATTTT	CASSVGAGVRDTQYF
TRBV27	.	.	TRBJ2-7	TGTGCCAGCAGTCCAAGGGGGTCAAGCTCCTACGAGCAGTACTTC	CASSPRGSSSYEQYF
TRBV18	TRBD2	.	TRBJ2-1	TGTGCCAGCTCACCCGGGCCTAGCGGATACAATGAGCAGTTCTTC	CASSPGPSGYNEQFF
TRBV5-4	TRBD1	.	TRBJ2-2	TGTGCCAGCAGCTTGCCCGGGACAGGGGGCACCGGGGAGCTGTTTTTT	CASSLPGTGGTGELFF
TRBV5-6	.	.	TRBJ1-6	TGTGCCAGCAGCTTGGGACGGCAAGGTGGACCCCTCCACTTT	CASSLGRQGGPLHF
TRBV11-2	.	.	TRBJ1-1	TGTGCCAGCAGCTTAGGCCTTAACACTGAAGCTTTCTTT	CASSLGLNTEAFF
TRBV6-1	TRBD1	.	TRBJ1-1	TGTGCCAGCAGTATTACAGGGGGCGCGAGGACTGAAGCTTTCTTT	CASSITGGARTEAFF
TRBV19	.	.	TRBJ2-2	TGTGCCAGTAGTTTCTACGGATCAGGTGACACCGGGGAGCTGTTTTTT	CASSFYGSGDTGELFF
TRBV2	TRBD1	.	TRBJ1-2	TGTGCCAGCAGTTCTCAAGACAGGGGTCCCTCCTACACCTTC	CASSSQDRGPSYTF
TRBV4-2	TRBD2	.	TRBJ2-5	TGTGCCAGCAGCTTCACGCTCTATAGCGGGGCGCAAGAGACCCAGTACTTC	CASSFTLYSGAQETQYF
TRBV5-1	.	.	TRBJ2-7	TGCGCCAGCAGAACCCCCTCGACGGACACTAATAACTACGAGCAGTACTTC	CASRTPSTDTNNYEQYF
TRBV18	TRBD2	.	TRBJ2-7	TGTGCCAGCTCACTCCAAGGGACTAGCGGGGGGAGCTCCTACGAGCAGTACTTC	CASSLQGTSGGSSYEQYF
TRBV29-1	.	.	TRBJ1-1	TGCAGCGTTGTCAAGGGGATGAACACTGAAGCTTTCTTT	CSVVKGMNTEAFF
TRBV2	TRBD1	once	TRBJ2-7	TGTGCCAGTGATGCGACAGGGGGTTCCTACGAGCAGTACTTC	CASDATGGSYEQYF
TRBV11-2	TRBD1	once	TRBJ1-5	TGTGCCAGCAGCTTGGGGACAGGGGAATATCAGCCCCAGCATTTT	CASSLGTGEYQPQHF
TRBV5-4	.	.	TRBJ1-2	TGTGCCAGCAGCTCTGGCGGGACAAAGGTCATCTATGGCTACACCTTC	CASSSGGTKVIYGYTF
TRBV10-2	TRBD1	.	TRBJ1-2	TGCGCCAGCTATGACAGGGGGCGCAGCTATGGCTACACCTTC	CASYDRGRSYGYTF
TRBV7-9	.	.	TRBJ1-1	TGTGCCAGCAGCTTAGCGCGGGGGAGAGCTTTCTTT	CASSLARGRAFF
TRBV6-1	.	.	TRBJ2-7	TGTGCCAGCAGTGCCTCAAGGGTCAAGGGCAGCTTCAACTACGAGCAGTACTTC	CASSASRVKGSFNYEQYF
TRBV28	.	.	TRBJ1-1	TGTGCCAGCAGTCCGAGGGGTCATGAAGCTTTCTTT	CASSPRGHEAFF
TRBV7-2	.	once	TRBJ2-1	TGTGCCAGCAGCCGTATTGACTCCTACAATGAGCAGTTCTTC	CASSRIDSYNEQFF
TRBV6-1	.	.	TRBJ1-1	TGTGCCAGCAGTGAGCCGTGGACTGAAGCTTTCTTT	CASSEPWTEAFF
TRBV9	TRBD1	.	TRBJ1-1	TGTGCCAGCAGCCCCTCGGACAGGGCCACGGCTGAAGCTTTCTTT	CASSPSDRATAEAFF
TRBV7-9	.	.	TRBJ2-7	TGTGCCAGCAGCTTAAGTGGCGAGCAGTACTTC	CASSLSGEQYF
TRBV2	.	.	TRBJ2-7	TGTGCCAGCAACTCCGAAGCCCCAACCTACGAGCAGTACTTC	CASNSEAPTYEQYF
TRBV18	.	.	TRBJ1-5	TGTGCCAGCTCACCTGTAGGCACAGGCAATCAGCCCCAGCATTTT	CASSPVGTGNQPQHF
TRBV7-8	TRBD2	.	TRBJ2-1	TGTGTGTCATTCAAGACTAGCGGGAGCAATGAGCAGTTCTTC	CVSFKTSGSNEQFF
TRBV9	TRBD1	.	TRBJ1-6	TGTGCCAGCAGCCAACCAGGGGGCAATAATTCACCCCTCCACTTT	CASSQPGGNNSPLHF
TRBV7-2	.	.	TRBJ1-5	TGTGCCAGCAGCTTAGTACGGACAATTAGCAATCAGCCCCAGCATTTT	CASSLVRTISNQPQHF